This is a list of T cell receptor beta chains from one sample in a study of T-cell memory formation after mild COVID-19. Each CDR3 protein gets one entry after TCRdb re-called the 5' RACE reads with MiXCR. The repertoire has some 440,000 distinct CDR3 sequences, 20% to 25% of them found once; the top ten carry roughly an eighth. The material sequenced was PBMCs or a T cell subset sorted from them (not recorded which). The source is an adult woman who had mild COVID-19 (a few samples of this study predate the infection). Cell type and time point are not known. Each CDR3 is given with its conserved first and last residue. A D gene is named only where the DNA matches it firmly. Size tells how often a clone was seen (once, few, many) or the class of an expanded clone, and some rows leave it out.

>once|TRBJ1-2|TRBD1|TRBV20-1
TGCAGTGCTAGAAGGACAGGGGGCGACAGGAGCTATGGCTACACCTTC
CSARRTGGDRSYGYTF
>few|TRBJ2-5|TRBD2|TRBV6-5
TGTGCCAGCAGTCACCGACTAGCGGGAGAGACCCAGTACTTC
CASSHRLAGETQYF
>many|TRBJ2-5|NA|TRBV12-3/TRBV12-4
TGTGCCAGCAGTTTGGGGGGGCGCGACAGGGAGACCCAGTACTTC
CASSLGGRDRETQYF
>NA|TRBJ1-2|TRBD1|TRBV18
TGTGCCAGCTCACCACGACAGGGCCCCTCCTATGGCTACACCTTC
CASSPRQGPSYGYTF
>NA|TRBJ1-1|NA|TRBV19
TGTGCCAGTAGTAGGAGGGGAGCGGGCACTGAAGCTTTCTTT
CASSRRGAGTEAFF
>few|TRBJ2-1|TRBD2|TRBV7-9
TGTGCCAGCAGCTTATTGGGACTAGCGGGGAACTCCTACAATGAGCAGTTCTTC
CASSLLGLAGNSYNEQFF
>NA|TRBJ2-5|NA|TRBV5-6
TGTGCCAGCAGCCTACTCACCCGCGGCCAAGAGACCCAGTACTTC
CASSLLTRGQETQYF
>NA|TRBJ1-5|TRBD1|TRBV6-2/TRBV6-3
TGTGCCAGCAGTCCCGGGACAGGGTCCGGGCAGCCCCAGCATTTT
CASSPGTGSGQPQHF
>NA|TRBJ2-1|NA|TRBV14
TGTGCCAGCAGCCAAGTTGCTAGCGCTCACTACAATGAGCAGTTCTTC
CASSQVASAHYNEQFF
>NA|TRBJ1-2|NA|TRBV27
TGTGCCAGCAAGGGCAGCCCCTATGGCTACACCTTC
CASKGSPYGYTF
>few|TRBJ1-2|TRBD1|TRBV5-5
TGTGCCAGCAGCCCGCAGGGACAGGGATTGTTTGGCTACACCTTC
CASSPQGQGLFGYTF
>many|TRBJ1-1|NA|TRBV20-1
TGCAGTGCTCAACTTATGAACACTGAAGCTTTCTTT
CSAQLMNTEAFF
>NA|TRBJ2-7|NA|TRBV30
TGTGCCTGGAACCAGGGGCAGTACGAGCAGTACTTC
CAWNQGQYEQYF